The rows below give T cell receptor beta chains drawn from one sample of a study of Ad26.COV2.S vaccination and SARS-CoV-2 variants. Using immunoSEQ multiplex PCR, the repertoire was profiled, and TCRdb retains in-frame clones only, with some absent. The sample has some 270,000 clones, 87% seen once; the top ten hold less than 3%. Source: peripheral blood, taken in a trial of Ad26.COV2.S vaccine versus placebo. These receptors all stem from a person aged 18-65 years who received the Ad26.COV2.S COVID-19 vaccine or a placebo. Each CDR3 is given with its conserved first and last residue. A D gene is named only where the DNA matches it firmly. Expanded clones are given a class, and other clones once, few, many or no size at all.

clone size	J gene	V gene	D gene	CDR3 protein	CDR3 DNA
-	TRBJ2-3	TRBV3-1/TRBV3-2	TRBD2	CASSQEVATGGSTDTQYF	TGTGCCAGCAGCCAAGAGGTAGCCACGGGAGGTAGCACAGATACGCAGTATTTT
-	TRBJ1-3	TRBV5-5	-	CASSRTGNTIYF	TGTGCCAGCAGCCGGACCGGAAACACCATATATTTT
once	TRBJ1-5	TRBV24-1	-	CATSDLGLDTFYSNQPQHF	TGTGCCACCAGTGATTTAGGGCTTGACACCTTCTATAGCAATCAGCCCCAGCATTTT
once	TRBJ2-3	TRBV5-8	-	CARSGAPGTQYF	TGTGCCCGCTCCGGGGCCCCTGGTACGCAGTATTTT
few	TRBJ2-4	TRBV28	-	CASSSRTDLAKNIQYF	TGTGCCAGCAGTTCCCGGACGGACCTAGCCAAAAACATTCAGTACTTC
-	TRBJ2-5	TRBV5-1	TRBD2	CASSSTSGPAGETQYF	TGCGCCAGCAGCTCCACTAGCGGCCCCGCGGGAGAGACCCAGTACTTC
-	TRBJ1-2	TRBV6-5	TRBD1	CASSYQQGVNGYTF	TGTGCCAGCAGTTACCAACAGGGGGTAAATGGCTACACCTTC
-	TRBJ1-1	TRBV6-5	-	CASSLTGNTEAFF	TGTGCCAGCAGTTTGACCGGGAACACTGAAGCTTTCTTT
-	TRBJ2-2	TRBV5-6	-	CASSEIFREKAGELFF	TGTGCCAGCAGCGAAATATTCAGGGAAAAGGCCGGGGAGCTGTTTTTT
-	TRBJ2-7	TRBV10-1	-	CALLVSYEQYF	TGCGCCCTACTGGTTTCCTACGAGCAGTACTTC
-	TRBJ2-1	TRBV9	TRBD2	CASSVEGLALYNEQFF	TGTGCCAGCAGCGTAGAAGGACTAGCGCTTTACAATGAGCAGTTCTTC
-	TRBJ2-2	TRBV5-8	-	CASSSRWIGGPTNTGELFF	TGTGCCAGCAGCTCGAGGTGGATAGGCGGTCCGACGAACACCGGGGAGCTGTTTTTT
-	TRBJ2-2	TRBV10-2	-	CASIKQGANTGELFF	TGCGCCAGCATAAAACAGGGCGCGAACACCGGGGAGCTGTTTTTT
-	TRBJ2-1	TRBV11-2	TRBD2	CASRGPGLAGFYNEQFF	TGTGCCAGCAGGGGACCGGGACTAGCGGGATTTTACAATGAGCAGTTCTTC
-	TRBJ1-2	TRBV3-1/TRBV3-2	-	CASSQGSGIGGYTF	TGTGCCAGCAGCCAAGGATCGGGGATCGGCGGCTACACCTTC
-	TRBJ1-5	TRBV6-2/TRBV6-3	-	CASSYRRTPHQPQHF	TGTGCCAGCAGTTATAGACGGACCCCCCATCAGCCCCAGCATTTT
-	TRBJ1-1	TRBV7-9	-	CASSSPNRETTEAFF	TGTGCCAGCAGCTCACCTAACAGGGAGACGACTGAAGCTTTCTTT
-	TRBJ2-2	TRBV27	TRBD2	CASRPAGAPGGELFF	TGTGCCAGCAGGCCTGCGGGAGCGCCGGGCGGGGAGCTGTTTTTT
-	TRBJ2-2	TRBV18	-	CASSPLVQTGELFF	TGTGCCAGCTCACCACTGGTCCAAACCGGGGAGCTGTTTTTT
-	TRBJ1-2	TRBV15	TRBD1	CATSRDLDRGRGYTF	TGTGCCACCAGCAGAGATCTGGACAGGGGACGCGGCTACACCTTC
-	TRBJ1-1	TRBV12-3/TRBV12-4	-	CASSSGTTEAFF	TGTGCCAGCAGCTCAGGGACCACTGAAGCTTTCTTT
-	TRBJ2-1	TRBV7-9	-	CASSFLGGGKNEQFF	TGTGCCAGCAGCTTTTTGGGGGGTGGCAAGAATGAGCAGTTCTTC
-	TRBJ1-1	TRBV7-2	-	CASSFDKARNTEAFF	TGTGCCAGCAGCTTCGACAAAGCCAGGAACACTGAAGCTTTCTTT
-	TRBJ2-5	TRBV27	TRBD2	CASSLEAGGWETQYF	TGTGCCAGCAGTTTAGAAGCGGGGGGGTGGGAGACCCAGTACTTC
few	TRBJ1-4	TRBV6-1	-	CASSPQGFNEKLFF	TGTGCCAGCAGTCCACAGGGTTTCAATGAAAAACTGTTTTTT
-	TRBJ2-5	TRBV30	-	CAWTQGLETQYF	TGTGCCTGGACTCAGGGGTTAGAGACCCAGTACTTC
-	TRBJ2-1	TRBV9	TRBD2	CASSTGPSGYNEQFF	TGTGCCAGCAGCACCGGGCCTAGCGGTTACAATGAGCAGTTCTTC
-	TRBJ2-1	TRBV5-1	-	CASSLVWGSSYNEQFF	TGCGCCAGCAGCTTGGTATGGGGGAGCTCCTACAATGAGCAGTTCTTC
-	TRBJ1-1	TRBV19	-	CASSIAGGINTEAFF	TGTGCCAGTAGTATAGCGGGGGGGATAAACACTGAAGCTTTCTTT
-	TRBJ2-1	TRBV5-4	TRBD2	CASSRRLAGNNEQFF	TGTGCCAGCAGCCGACGACTAGCGGGGAATAATGAGCAGTTCTTC
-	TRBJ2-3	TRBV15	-	CATSRDRWATVRITQYF	TGTGCCACCAGCAGAGATCGATGGGCAACCGTCCGGATTACGCAGTATTTT
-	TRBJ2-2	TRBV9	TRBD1	CASSLTSGGNTGELFF	TGTGCCAGCAGTCTCACCTCAGGGGGGAACACCGGGGAGCTGTTTTTT
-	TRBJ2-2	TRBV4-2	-	CASRKGGGGTGELFF	TGTGCCAGCAGGAAGGGAGGTGGGGGGACCGGGGAGCTGTTTTTT
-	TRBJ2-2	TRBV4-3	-	CASSQDWGELFF	TGCGCCAGCAGCCAAGATTGGGGGGAGCTGTTTTTT
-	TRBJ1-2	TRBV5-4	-	CASSLYGGYTF	TGTGCCAGCAGCTTATACGGAGGCTACACCTTC
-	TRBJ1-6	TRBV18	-	CASSPLGQGNSPLHF	TGTGCCAGCTCACCTTTGGGGCAGGGCAATTCACCCCTCCACTTT
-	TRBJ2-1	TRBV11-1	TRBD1	CASSLHGQGAYNEQFF	TGTGCCAGCAGCCTTCACGGACAGGGAGCCTACAATGAGCAGTTCTTC
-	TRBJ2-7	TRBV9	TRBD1	CASSDSRGPGDYEQYF	TGTGCCAGCAGCGACTCCAGGGGGCCGGGAGACTACGAGCAGTACTTC
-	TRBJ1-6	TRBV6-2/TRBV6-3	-	CASSYAQDNSPLHF	TGTGCCAGCAGTTACGCCCAGGATAATTCACCCCTCCACTTT
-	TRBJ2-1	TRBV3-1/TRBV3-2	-	CASSQVLRTEQFF	TGTGCCAGCAGCCAAGTCCTCCGGACGGAGCAGTTCTTC
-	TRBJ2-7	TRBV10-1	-	CASEQRKKTYEQYF	TGCGCCAGCGAACAGCGTAAGAAGACCTACGAGCAGTACTTC
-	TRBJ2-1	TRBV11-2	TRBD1	CASSSFMGQGHNEQFF	TGTGCCAGCAGCTCCTTTATGGGACAGGGCCACAATGAGCAGTTCTTC
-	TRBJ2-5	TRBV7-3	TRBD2	CASSLYSGLASETQYF	TGTGCCAGCAGCTTATATTCGGGACTAGCGTCTGAGACCCAGTACTTC
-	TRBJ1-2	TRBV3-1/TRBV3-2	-	CASSLSGPYGYTF	TGTGCCAGCAGCCTAAGCGGGCCCTATGGCTACACCTTC
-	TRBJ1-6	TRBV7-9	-	CASSLAASTTLHF	TGTGCCAGCAGCTTAGCCGCCTCCACCACCCTCCACTTT
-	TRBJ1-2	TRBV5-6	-	CASSLSGAFYGYTF	TGTGCCAGCAGCTTGAGTGGGGCTTTCTATGGCTACACCTTC
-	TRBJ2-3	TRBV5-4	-	CASSNGATSTDTQYF	TGTGCCAGCAGCAACGGGGCTACTAGCACAGATACGCAGTATTTT
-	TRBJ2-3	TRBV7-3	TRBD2	CASSQTSGRADTQYF	TGTGCCAGCAGCCAGACTAGCGGGAGGGCAGATACGCAGTATTTT
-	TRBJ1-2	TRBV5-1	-	CASSLDTVGYGYTF	TGCGCCAGCAGCCTGGACACGGTCGGCTATGGCTACACCTTC